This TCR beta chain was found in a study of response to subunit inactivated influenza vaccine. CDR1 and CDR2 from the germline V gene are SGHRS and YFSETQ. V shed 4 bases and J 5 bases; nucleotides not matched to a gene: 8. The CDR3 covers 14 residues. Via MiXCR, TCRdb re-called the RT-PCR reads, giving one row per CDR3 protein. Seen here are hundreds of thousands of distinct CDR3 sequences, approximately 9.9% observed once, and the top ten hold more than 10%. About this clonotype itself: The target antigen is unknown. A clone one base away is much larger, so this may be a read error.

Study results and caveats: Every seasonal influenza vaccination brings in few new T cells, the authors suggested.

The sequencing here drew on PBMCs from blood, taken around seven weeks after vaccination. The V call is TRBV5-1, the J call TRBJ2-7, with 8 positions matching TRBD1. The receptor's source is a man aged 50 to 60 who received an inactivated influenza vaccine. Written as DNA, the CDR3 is TGCGCCAGCAGCACGGGGTCAGGGGGCGACGAGCAGTACTTC. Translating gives CASSTGSGGDEQYF.